A selection of T cell receptor beta chains follows, all from one sample in a study of blood T cell repertoires in COVID-19. TCRdb's copy holds only in-frame clones and misses some; the assay was immunoSEQ multiplex PCR. The repertoire holds 85,000 to 100,000 clones, with around nine tenths as singletons. The source material was peripheral blood. The source is an older woman with COVID-19, enrolled during active disease. CDR3s include the opening cysteine and the closing phenylalanine or tryptophan. The D gene is left open where the match is weak. Clone size is given for some rows only: seen once, a few or many times, or a class if the clone is expanded.

d_call j_call clone_size v_call cdr3_nt cdr3_aa
- TRBJ2-3 - TRBV21-1 TGTGCCAGCAGCAAGGGGGCGGGGGCGGAAGATACGCAGTATTTT CASSKGAGAEDTQYF
TRBD1 TRBJ1-2 - TRBV28 TGTGCCAGCAGTTCGGGCGGACAGGGGGGACGGGGCTACACCTTC CASSSGGQGGRGYTF
TRBD1 TRBJ1-6 - TRBV7-2 TGTGCCAGCAGCTTAAGAAGGGACAGGGGGGGTTCACCCCTCCACTTT CASSLRRDRGGSPLHF
TRBD1 TRBJ1-1 few TRBV7-8 TGTGCCAGCAGCCTGGGGACAGCGAACACTGAAGCTTTCTTT CASSLGTANTEAFF
TRBD1 TRBJ2-2 once TRBV10-2 TGCGCCAGCAATAACAGGGGGTACACCGGGGAGCTGTTTTTT CASNNRGYTGELFF
- TRBJ1-1 - TRBV30 TGTGCCTGGACTACCACCAACACTGAAGCTTTCTTT CAWTTTNTEAFF
- TRBJ1-5 - TRBV4-3 TGCGCCAGCAGCCAAGACGCTGCGGACAGACGAATACGGCCCCAGCATTTT CASSQDAADRRIRPQHF
- TRBJ1-3 - TRBV7-2 TGTGCCAGCAGCTTAAGGGGCTCTGGAAACACCATATATTTT CASSLRGSGNTIYF
- TRBJ2-1 few TRBV7-9 TGTGCCAGCAGCTTAGTGTCTGGAAGCGATGAGCAGTTCTTC CASSLVSGSDEQFF
- TRBJ1-2 once TRBV5-6 TGTGCCAGCAGCTCGGGGGGGGCGAGGAGCTATGGCTACACCTTC CASSSGGARSYGYTF
TRBD1 TRBJ1-6 - TRBV5-1 TGCGCCAGCAGCTTCGGCCAGGGGGTAAGGACCCTCCACTTT CASSFGQGVRTLHF
- TRBJ1-1 - TRBV7-9 TGTGCCAGCAGCCCAGCGGGAGACAAACGAAAATTT CASSPAGDKRKF
TRBD1 TRBJ1-5 - TRBV28 TGTGCCAGCGGACAGGCGATAAATCAGCCCCAGCATTTT CASGQAINQPQHF
TRBD1 TRBJ1-2 once TRBV27 TGTGCCAGCAGTGGGACAGGGAACTATGGCTACACCTTC CASSGTGNYGYTF
- TRBJ1-1 - TRBV6-2/TRBV6-3 TGTGCCAGCAGTTACTCGAAATTTGGGTCTGGAGGGGTCACTGAAGCTTTCTTT CASSYSKFGSGGVTEAFF
- TRBJ1-2 few TRBV12-3/TRBV12-4 TGTGCCAGCAGTTTAATCAGGGACTATGGCTACACCTTC CASSLIRDYGYTF
TRBD2 TRBJ2-1 - TRBV4-1 TGCGCCAGCAGCCAAAGGACTAGCGGGCAAAGCTCCTACAATGAGCAGTTCTTC CASSQRTSGQSSYNEQFF
- TRBJ1-2 - TRBV11-2 TGTGCCAGCAGCTTAGCGAGGGAACGTAACTATGGCTACACCTTC CASSLARERNYGYTF
- TRBJ1-1 - TRBV19 TGTGCCAGTAGCCAACCTGAGCAGGTAGACACTGAAGCTTTCTTT CASSQPEQVDTEAFF
- TRBJ1-2 - TRBV12-3/TRBV12-4 TGTGCCAGCAGTTTGTCTGTTTATGGCTACACCTTC CASSLSVYGYTF
- TRBJ1-2 - TRBV6-6 TGTGCCAGCAGTTTAGATCTGGGCCGATACGCCCAGTCCACCTTC CASSLDLGRYAQSTF
- TRBJ2-5 - TRBV11-2 TGTGCCAGCAGCTTAGTAGGCGGGTCCCAAGAGACCCAGTACTTC CASSLVGGSQETQYF
- TRBJ1-6 - TRBV3-1/TRBV3-2 TGTGCCAGCAGCCAAGAAGGACTCCCCCTCCACTTT CASSQEGLPLHF
- TRBJ2-1 - TRBV9 TGTGCCAGCAGCGTGGCGGTGGTACCCTACAATGAGCAGTTCTTC CASSVAVVPYNEQFF
TRBD1 TRBJ1-6 - TRBV9 TGTGCCAGCAGCCCCCGGGGACAGCAGAATTCACCCCTCCACTTT CASSPRGQQNSPLHF
TRBD2 TRBJ2-1 - TRBV7-2 TGTGCCAGCAGCTCCACTAGCGGGGGAGGATACAATGAGCAGTTCTTC CASSSTSGGGYNEQFF
TRBD1 TRBJ2-3 - TRBV27 TGTGCCAGCAGTTTCGGGTGGGGACAGGGCACAGATACGCAGTATTTT CASSFGWGQGTDTQYF
TRBD2 TRBJ2-3 - TRBV2 TGTGCCAGCAGGTGGGGACTGAGCGGGGCTAGCACAGATACGCAGTATTTT CASRWGLSGASTDTQYF
TRBD2 TRBJ2-3 - TRBV30 TGTGCCTGGAGTGTTCCGTTGCTAGCGGGGGATACGCAGTATTTT CAWSVPLLAGDTQYF
- TRBJ1-1 - TRBV19 TGTGCCAGTAGGGGAATCAGGGGCAGTGAAGCTTTCTTT CASRGIRGSEAFF
TRBD2 TRBJ2-3 once TRBV10-3 TGTGCCATCAGTGATCGGGGACTAGTCTTAACAGATACGCAGTATTTT CAISDRGLVLTDTQYF
TRBD1 TRBJ1-2 - TRBV7-2 TGTGCCAGCAGCTTAGGTATCGGGACAGGTGATGGCTACACCTTC CASSLGIGTGDGYTF
TRBD1 TRBJ2-7 - TRBV5-1 TGCGCCAGCAGCTGGGCAGGGGGCTACGAGCAGTACTTC CASSWAGGYEQYF
TRBD2 TRBJ2-3 - TRBV11-2 TGTGCCAGCAGCGGGGAGGGTTTTAGCACAGATACGCAGTATTTT CASSGEGFSTDTQYF
TRBD1 TRBJ2-3 few TRBV9 TGTGCCAGCAGCGAACGCACCGGGACAGGGGGCGGTGGCACAGATACGCAGTATTTT CASSERTGTGGGGTDTQYF
- TRBJ1-3 - TRBV6-5 TGTGCCAGCGCCCAGGGGTGGTCTGGAAACACCATATATTTT CASAQGWSGNTIYF
TRBD1 TRBJ1-5 - TRBV5-1 TGCGCCAGCCCCTTGTCGTATATGGGACAGCCGTTCTATAGCAATCAGCCCCAGCATTTT CASPLSYMGQPFYSNQPQHF